What follows are 26 T cell receptor beta chains derived from one specimen sequenced in a study of blood T cell repertoires in COVID-19 (dated by TCRdb to 2020 to 2021). Libraries were prepared through the immunoSEQ multiplex PCR assay. Held by TCRdb, this immuneACCESS table contains in-frame sequences only and omits some clones. Under half of the omission traces to an unresolved V gene where checked; the cause of the rest is unknown. This sample is represented by over 110,000 clones; 84% of them were singletons. The ten most abundant clones make up 3.9% of the sample. Material: PBMCs or T cells enriched from blood (not recorded which). The receptors were sampled from a man over 45 in a cohort exposed to, infected with or recovered from COVID-19 (not recorded which).

The V call is TRBV7-8, the J call TRBJ2-7; D not certain. The ends were cut back, 1 base at V and 5 bases at J, with 9 bases in the middle. The CDR3 sequence is 13 residues long. Looked up from germline, CDR1 is SGHVS and CDR2 is FQNEAQ. The CDR3 protein is CASSLESEDEQYF. As DNA, the CDR3 is TGTGCCAGCAGCTTAGAGTCTGAGGACGAGCAGTACTTC.

This rearrangement joins TRBV24-1 to TRBJ2-7, with D perhaps TRBD1 (5 bases). The length of the CDR3 is 14 residues. Germline values: CDR1 KGHDR, CDR2 SFDVKD. V was pared by 3 bases and J by 1 base, with 9 bases between. CDR3 in DNA: TGTGCCACCAGTGATAGGGGTTCGTCCTACGAGCAGTACTTC. Its translation: CATSDRGSSYEQYF.

This clone has more than one count but fewer than ten. This chain connects TRBV27 to TRBJ2-7; D is possibly TRBD2 (5 bases). Trimming pared 5 bases from V and 0 bases from J, leaving 14 bases between. This CDR3 spans 15 amino acids. The germline V gene encodes CDR1 MNHEY and CDR2 SMNVEV (reference sequence). DNA for the CDR3: TGTGCCAGCAGTCTAATAAACGGAGGCTCCTACGAGCAGTACTTC. Translation gives CASSLINGGSYEQYF.

The chain is built from TRBV5-1 and TRBJ2-3; tentative D call: TRBD2 (5 bases). This CDR3 spans 14 amino acids. Trimming cost V 0 bases and J 10 bases, with 15 bases left between them. CDR1 and CDR2 (germline): SGHRS, YFSETQ. The CDR3 nucleotides are TGCGCCAGCAGCTTGGTAGCTAGCAATGGGGCGCAGTATTTT. This sequence encodes CASSLVASNGAQYF.

J is TRBJ1-5 and V is TRBV5-6; the D is unclear. The CDR3 totals 16 residues. Germline values: CDR1 SGHDT, CDR2 YYEEEE. V was trimmed by 4 bases and J by 2 bases, leaving 16 bases between them. The CDR3 region is CASSLGPGNGNQPQHF. CDR3 sequence (DNA): TGTGCCAGCAGCCTCGGACCGGGGAACGGCAATCAGCCCCAGCATTTT.

In DNA, the CDR3 is TGTGCCAGCAGCCCACAGACAGGGGTAACCTACAATGAGCAGTTCTTC. Translation: CASSPQTGVTYNEQFF. V usage is TRBV7-9 and J usage is TRBJ2-1, with 8 positions matching TRBD1. This CDR3 has 16 residues. CDR1 is SEHNR, CDR2 FQNEAQ, per germline (reference sequence). J lost 2 bases, V lost 5 bases, and 8 bases had no gene match. The full variable domain, its missing parts supplied by reference TRBV7-9 and TRBJ2-1, is DTGVSQNPRHKITKRGQNVTFRCDPISEHNRLYWYRQTLGQGPEFLTYFQNEAQLEKSRLLSDRFSAERPKGSFSTLEIQRTEQGDSAMYLCASSPQTGVTYNEQFFGPGTRLTVL.

The rearrangement links TRBV2 to TRBJ2-7, with D tentatively TRBD1 (6 bases). The length of the CDR3 is 14 residues. The germline CDR1 and CDR2 sequences are SNHLY and FYNNEI. V was clipped by 6 bases and J by 0 bases, with 12 bases between them. CDR3 amino acids: CASRADRNSYEQYF. CDR3 nucleotides: TGTGCCAGCAGGGCCGACAGGAACTCCTACGAGCAGTACTTC.

This chain connects TRBV7-3 to TRBJ2-5; TRBD2 is a possible D gene (6 bases). CDR1 and CDR2 from the germline V gene are SGHTA and FQGTGA. The CDR3 consists of 13 residues. Trimming shortened V by 2 bases and J by 14 bases, and 18 bases separated the two germline ends. This CDR3 is CASSLLGGEAPYF. The CDR3 region has the DNA TGTGCCAGCAGCTTATTGGGGGGAGAGGCCCCTTACTTC.

This clone was observed a handful of times. J is TRBJ1-2 and V is TRBV6-5; D unresolved. Germline CDR1 reads MNHEY; CDR2 reads SVGAGI. The CDR3 length is 14 residues. The V end lost 5 bases, the J end lost 3 bases, and 13 bases lay between the germline ends. In nucleotides, the CDR3 is TGTGCCAGCAGTCCCTCCCGGGGTGACTATGGCTACACCTTC. It yields the protein CASSPSRGDYGYTF.

The chain carries TRBV28 and TRBJ1-4; D not certain. V lost 4 bases, J lost 5 bases, and 17 bases lay in between. This CDR3 spans 16 amino acids. The V gene's germline CDR1 is MDHEN and CDR2 SYDVKM. This CDR3 reads CASSSLPGRPNEKLFF. The CDR3 coding sequence is TGTGCCAGCAGTTCCCTCCCGGGGAGGCCAAATGAAAAACTGTTTTTT.

Remarks on this clone: The CDR3 does not end in the conserved phenylalanine or tryptophan, so this is likely a read error. No DNA is shown, since the ends of the CDR3 on it are uncertain; the CDR3 is the one TCRdb lists. The chain is built from TRBV6-5 and TRBJ2-3; TRBD1, as called in the table, went unchecked against the DNA. The CDR3 length equals 11 residues, ends included. Looked up from germline, CDR1 is MNHEY and CDR2 is SVGAGI. The CDR3 reads CASRENLQGKQ.

For the CDR3, the DNA is TGTGCCAGCAGCTTAGGGGGACCCTCGACTAGCGGGAGCCTCTCGGAGCAGTACTTC. It is translated as CASSLGGPSTSGSLSEQYF. This chain links TRBV7-2 with TRBJ2-7, with 12 positions matching TRBD2. CDR3 length: 19 amino acids. The V gene end was trimmed by 1 base and the J gene end by 7 bases; junction bases not matched to a gene: 17. CDR1 and CDR2 (germline): SGHTA, FQGNSA.

CDR3 in amino acids: CASRRGETQYF. CDR3 DNA: TGTGCCAGCCGACGGGGGGAGACCCAGTACTTC. This sequence joins TRBV11-2 and TRBJ2-5, with D perhaps matching TRBD2 (6 bases). Germline V gives CDR1 SGHAT, CDR2 FQNNGV. The CDR3 has 11 amino acids. V was shortened by 8 bases and J by 5 bases, with 9 bases between the two germline ends.

The chain combines TRBV28 with TRBJ1-1; weak D call: TRBD1 (6 bases). Germline loops: CDR1 MDHEN, CDR2 SYDVKM. The length of the CDR3 is 11 residues. With 3 bases removed from V and 12 bases from J, the gap between germline ends came to 11 bases. CDR3 loop: CASSFSRGSFF. DNA for the CDR3: TGTGCCAGCAGTTTCAGCAGGGGTTCTTTCTTT.

The chain has TRBV7-8 and TRBJ2-1; no clear D. The CDR3 spans 16 residues. V lost 2 bases, J lost 1 base, and 12 bases lay in between. Germline CDR1 is SGHVS and CDR2 is FQNEAQ. This CDR3 is CASSLYGSFSYNEQFF. In DNA, the CDR3 is TGTGCCAGCAGCTTATACGGTTCCTTTTCCTACAATGAGCAGTTCTTC.

V and J are TRBV5-1 and TRBJ1-3; unclear D gene. Looked up from germline, CDR1 is SGHRS and CDR2 is YFSETQ. V was clipped by 3 bases and J by 0 bases, with 13 bases between them. The CDR3 has 16 residues. The CDR3 DNA follows: TGCGCCAGCAGCTGGAGCTCGTCGGGCTCTGGAAACACCATATATTTT. Translation: CASSWSSSGSGNTIYF.

The chain recombines TRBV2 with TRBJ1-2; 7 nucleotides align to TRBD1. With V trimmed by 2 bases and J by 4 bases, 4 bases remained unmatched. In germline, CDR1 is SNHLY, CDR2 FYNNEI. The CDR3 has 14 amino acids. The CDR3 DNA follows: TGTGCCAGCAGTGAACGGGAGGGGGCCTATGGCTACACCTTC. It codes for CASSEREGAYGYTF.

The CDR3: CATYGGAYEQYF. The CDR3 coding sequence is TGTGCCACCTACGGGGGGGCCTACGAGCAGTACTTC. The V and J genes are TRBV10-3 and TRBJ2-7; TRBD2 aligns across 8 bases. This CDR3 has 12 amino acids. Germline V gene lookup returns CDR1 ENHRY and CDR2 SYGVKD. Trimming took 10 bases from V and 2 from J; bases not matched to a gene: 4.

The genes are TRBV7-6 and TRBJ2-5; the match to TRBD2 covers 8 bases. CDR1 SGHVS and CDR2 FNYEAQ come from the germline V gene. The CDR3 extends over 16 amino acids. The J segment lost 4 bases and the V segment lost 5 bases, leaving 12 bases of the junction unmatched. The CDR3 loop reads CASSTGTSPDRETQYF. CDR3 nucleotide sequence: TGTGCCAGCAGCACGGGGACTAGTCCAGACAGAGAGACCCAGTACTTC.

V is TRBV20-1 and J is TRBJ2-1; D might be TRBD2 (5 bases). V lost 3 bases to trimming and J lost 12 bases, with 15 bases between them. The CDR3 contains 12 residues. Per the germline V gene, CDR1 is DFQATT and CDR2 is SNEGSKA (reference sequence). CDR3 residues: CSASPFEGRQFF. Here the CDR3 DNA reads TGCAGTGCTAGTCCCTTTGAGGGAAGGCAGTTCTTC.

This clone came up a few times. CDR3 protein: CASSDGTTNTGELFF. CDR3 in DNA: TGCGCCAGCAGCGACGGGACAACGAACACCGGGGAGCTGTTTTTT. The chain recombines TRBV5-1 with TRBJ2-2; D may be TRBD1 (6 bases). This CDR3 contains 15 residues. In germline, CDR1 is SGHRS, CDR2 YFSETQ. Trimming took 4 bases from V and 0 from J, leaving 10 bases between them.

The chain carries TRBV18 and TRBJ1-2, with 8 bases identical to TRBD1. CDR1 is KGHSH and CDR2 is LQKENI in the germline V gene. This CDR3 spans 13 amino acids. J was trimmed by 7 bases and V by 0 bases; bases with no gene match: 1. In DNA, the CDR3 is TGTGCCAGCTCACCACCGACAGGGGTTGGCTACACCTTC. It codes for CASSPPTGVGYTF.

The V gene is TRBV7-2, the J gene TRBJ1-1, with D possibly matching TRBD1 (6 bases). Trimming stripped 3 bases from V and 7 bases from J, with 24 bases between. The CDR3 contains 17 residues. Germline loops: CDR1 SGHTA, CDR2 FQGNSA. The CDR3 coding sequence is TGTGCCAGCAGCTTTAGAGGGGGAGGGTGGGTTGTCAGTGAAGCTTTCTTT. Protein product: CASSFRGGGWVVSEAFF.

The chain combines TRBV3-1 (or the pseudogene TRBV3-2) with TRBJ2-3, with D possibly TRBD2 on 5 matching bases. The CDR3 has 17 residues. Deletions cut 4 bases from V and 2 bases from J, with 19 bases between. CDR1 is LGHDT, CDR2 YNNKEL, per germline (reference sequence). In DNA, the CDR3 is TGTGCCAGCAGCCTTTCCATGACGGGATCACCCACAGATACGCAGTATTTT. As protein: CASSLSMTGSPTDTQYF.

This chain uses TRBV27 with TRBJ1-5; TRBD1 aligns across 8 bases. With 6 bases clipped from V and 4 bases from J, the junction kept 5 bases outside the gene matches. From germline, CDR1 is MNHEY and CDR2 SMNVEV (reference sequence). The CDR3 is 14 residues long. The CDR3 DNA reads as TGTGCCAGCAGCCGGGGACAGGTTAATCAGCCCCAGCATTTT. This sequence encodes CASSRGQVNQPQHF.

A few counts support this clone. This chain connects TRBV7-2 to TRBJ1-6, with 8 bases matching TRBD1. This CDR3 comprises 15 residues. Germline lookup yields CDR1 SGHTA and CDR2 FQGNSA. V was clipped by 4 bases and J by 9 bases; unmatched bases: 8. The DNA for the CDR3 is TGTGCCAGCAGCTCCCAGGGGGCATCGGGTTCACCCCTCCACTTT. Amino acids: CASSSQGASGSPLHF.